Listed below are T cell receptor beta chains from one sample, sequenced in a study of T cell responses to AZD1222 COVID-19 vaccine. Produced via immunoSEQ multiplex PCR; TCRdb's table is partial and in-frame only. This table has about 90,000 clones, about 90% appearing once. The sample in question was peripheral blood, obtained on day 0 of MenACWY control vaccination. These receptors all stem from an adult in good health. Both conserved end residues are part of each CDR3. Each record gives: D gene, V gene, clone size, J gene, CDR3 DNA, CDR3 protein. D genes are given only for firm matches. Clone sizes are given selectively: once, few, many, or a class where the clone is expanded.

-	TRBV7-9	-	TRBJ1-2	TGTGCCAGCAGCTCACTCAAACGGGTCGAGGACTACACCTTC	CASSSLKRVEDYTF
-	TRBV3-1/TRBV3-2	-	TRBJ2-7	TGTGCCAGCAGCCACGACAGTGGCGAGCAGTACTTC	CASSHDSGEQYF
-	TRBV5-6	-	TRBJ1-2	TGTGCCAGCAGCCCTTTTTCTGGGGCCATCTGGTCTGGCTACACCTTC	CASSPFSGAIWSGYTF
-	TRBV7-9	-	TRBJ1-1	TGTGCCAGCAGCGGGGATAGCCTCGGGGACACTGAAGCTTTCTTT	CASSGDSLGDTEAFF
-	TRBV2	-	TRBJ2-5	TGTGCCAGCAGTGTTGGGCAAGCCAAAGAGACCCAGTACTTC	CASSVGQAKETQYF
TRBD2	TRBV6-5	-	TRBJ2-1	TGTGCCAGCAGTCCCGGACTAGCGGGAGTAAATGAGCAGTTCTTC	CASSPGLAGVNEQFF
TRBD1	TRBV15	few	TRBJ1-4	TGTGCCACCAGCAGAGATAGGACAGGAAATGAAAAACTGTTTTTT	CATSRDRTGNEKLFF
-	TRBV24-1	-	TRBJ2-7	TGTGCCACCAGTGACCCTGGGACGGTGGACGAGCAGTACTTC	CATSDPGTVDEQYF
-	TRBV6-5	-	TRBJ1-6	TGTGCCAGCAAATTCGGGCAGTTGAATAATTCACCCCTCCACTTT	CASKFGQLNNSPLHF
-	TRBV5-5	-	TRBJ2-2	TGTGCCAGCAGCTTGTCTAGCGTGGCCGGGGAGCTGTTTTTT	CASSLSSVAGELFF
-	TRBV5-1	-	TRBJ2-7	TGCGCCAGCAGCTTGGCCGGGACTCGCGAGCAGTACTTC	CASSLAGTREQYF
-	TRBV9	-	TRBJ2-2	TGTGCCAGCAGCGTAGAGGGAAACACCGGGGAGCTGTTTTTT	CASSVEGNTGELFF
-	TRBV6-1	-	TRBJ1-2	TGTGCCAGCAGTGAAGGAAGATGGGGCGTCGGCTATGGCTACACCTTC	CASSEGRWGVGYGYTF
TRBD1	TRBV18	-	TRBJ2-1	TGTGCCAGCTCACCACCCGGGACAGGGGAGGTTGAGCAGTTCTTC	CASSPPGTGEVEQFF
-	TRBV19	-	TRBJ2-3	TGTGCCAGTAGTACCCGCACATGGGTCACGGATACGCAGTATTTT	CASSTRTWVTDTQYF
-	TRBV19	-	TRBJ2-2	TGTGCCAGTAGTATAGGGCACACCAACACCGGGGAGCTGTTTTTT	CASSIGHTNTGELFF
-	TRBV3-1/TRBV3-2	-	TRBJ1-5	TGTGCCAGCAGCCAAGATTTTGGTCAGCCCCAGCATTTT	CASSQDFGQPQHF
TRBD1	TRBV6-5	-	TRBJ2-5	TGTGCCAGCATTACCGGGACAGGGAAAGAGACCCAGTACTTC	CASITGTGKETQYF
TRBD1	TRBV7-2	-	TRBJ1-2	TGTGCCAGCAGCTTGTACCGGGACAGGGAATATGGCTACACCTTC	CASSLYRDREYGYTF
TRBD1	TRBV7-2	-	TRBJ1-1	TGTGCCAGCAGCCGAGACAGGGTAGGTGAAGCTTTCTTT	CASSRDRVGEAFF
-	TRBV2	-	TRBJ1-5	TGTGCCAGCACTGCCTTACCTTATCAGCCCCAGCATTTT	CASTALPYQPQHF
TRBD2	TRBV28	-	TRBJ2-7	TGTGCCAGCAGTTTGTACCCTATACTAGCGGGGGGTAATCACGAGCAGTACTTC	CASSLYPILAGGNHEQYF
TRBD1	TRBV28	-	TRBJ1-1	TGTGCCAACAGGGGCTCGAACACTGAAGCTTTCTTT	CANRGSNTEAFF
-	TRBV15	-	TRBJ2-3	-	CATSRDISVQTDTQYF
-	TRBV6-2/TRBV6-3	-	TRBJ1-1	TGTGCCAGCAGTACCTTGGGGGCTGACACTGAAGCTTTCTTT	CASSTLGADTEAFF
-	TRBV28	-	TRBJ2-7	TGTGCCAGCAGTTTGGGGGTAAACCTGGGGACCTACGAGCAGTACTTC	CASSLGVNLGTYEQYF
TRBD1	TRBV5-1	-	TRBJ2-5	TGCGCCAGCAGCTTGGACAGGGGGAGTGAGACCCAGTACTTC	CASSLDRGSETQYF
-	TRBV15	-	TRBJ2-7	TGTGCCACCAGCAGAGTTATCGGAAATCCCCCCTACGAGCAGTACTTC	CATSRVIGNPPYEQYF
TRBD2	TRBV19	-	TRBJ2-1	TGTGCCAGTAGTCCCCGGGACTACGGGGAGCAGTTCTTC	CASSPRDYGEQFF
-	TRBV14	-	TRBJ2-7	TGTGCCAGCAGCCAAGATCAGCAGGGGCCCACCTACGAGCAGTACTTC	CASSQDQQGPTYEQYF
TRBD1	TRBV28	once	TRBJ2-3	TGTGCCAGCAGTTTATCACTAGGGGGCGATACGCAGTATTTT	CASSLSLGGDTQYF
-	TRBV3-1/TRBV3-2	once	TRBJ2-7	TGTGCCAGCAGCCTAGGAGGTTCCTACGAGCAGTACTTC	CASSLGGSYEQYF
TRBD2	TRBV5-1	-	TRBJ2-1	TGCGCCAGCAGATTAGCGGGGGGGCAGTTCTTC	CASRLAGGQFF
-	TRBV5-1	-	TRBJ1-1	TGCGCCAGCAGCTTTGCCGCAGGGAACACTGAAGCTTTCTTT	CASSFAAGNTEAFF
TRBD2	TRBV15	-	TRBJ2-3	TGTGCCACCAGCAGAGTAGGGGCGGGAGTGACAGATACGCAGTATTTT	CATSRVGAGVTDTQYF
TRBD2	TRBV5-1	-	TRBJ2-7	TGCGCCAGCAGCTTGGCCGGGCCGGGAGGTGGTTCCGAGCAGTACTTC	CASSLAGPGGGSEQYF
-	TRBV3-1/TRBV3-2	-	TRBJ1-1	TGTGCCAGCAGCCAAGGGAGATTCCCCGACACTGAAGCTTTCTTT	CASSQGRFPDTEAFF
-	TRBV6-6	-	TRBJ2-5	TGTGCCAGCAGAACTAGCCAAGAGACCCAGTACTTC	CASRTSQETQYF
TRBD1	TRBV28	-	TRBJ1-5	TGTGCCAGCAGTTTCACCCGGGGGACAGGGAAATCCGGCAATCAGCCCCAGCATTTT	CASSFTRGTGKSGNQPQHF
TRBD2	TRBV6-1	-	TRBJ2-7	TGTGCCAGCAGTGAAAGGACTAGCGGGGGGACCTCCTACGAGCAGTACTTC	CASSERTSGGTSYEQYF
-	TRBV19	-	TRBJ1-6	TGTGCCAGTAGTATAGAGAATAGGGGGAATTCACCCCTCCACTTT	CASSIENRGNSPLHF
-	TRBV10-2	few	TRBJ1-1	TGCGCCAGCAGTGAGGGCAGGGGGAACACTGAAGCTTTCTTT	CASSEGRGNTEAFF
-	TRBV10-2	once	TRBJ1-5	TGCGCCAGCAGTGAATCCGGGGGCGGCAATCAGCCCCAGCATTTT	CASSESGGGNQPQHF
-	TRBV28	few	TRBJ1-4	TGTGCCAGCAGCCTTAGCGGGGGAGGTGGAAAACTGTTTTTT	CASSLSGGGGKLFF
-	TRBV27	-	TRBJ1-1	TGTGCCAGCAGTCCAGGGGAGAGGGGCACTGAAGCTTTCTTT	CASSPGERGTEAFF
TRBD2	TRBV7-3	once	TRBJ2-1	TGTGCCAGCAGCTCGGGACTAGCGGACTACAATGAGCAGTTCTTC	CASSSGLADYNEQFF
TRBD1	TRBV7-9	-	TRBJ2-4	TGTGCCAGCAGCCCACAGGGGTTTGGAGACATTCAGTACTTC	CASSPQGFGDIQYF
TRBD1	TRBV27	-	TRBJ2-7	TGTGCCAGCAGTGCCCGACAGGGAACCTACGAGCAGTACTTC	CASSARQGTYEQYF
TRBD2	TRBV4-1	-	TRBJ2-7	TGCGCCAGCAGCCAGGGGGGGTACGAGCAGTACTTC	CASSQGGYEQYF
-	TRBV5-2	-	TRBJ1-2	TGTGCCAGCAACCACAAGGGAGAGTACGAAAGACCTGGCTACACCTTC	CASNHKGEYERPGYTF
-	TRBV6-1	-	TRBJ1-2	TGTGCCAGCAGTGAAAACAGCAACTATGGCTACACCTTC	CASSENSNYGYTF
-	TRBV1	-	TRBJ1-2	TGCACCAGCAGCCAAGAGACAGGGTCGGCTGGTGGCTACACCTTC	CTSSQETGSAGGYTF
TRBD1	TRBV6-2/TRBV6-3	-	TRBJ1-4	TGTGCCAGCAGTTATTCGACAGGGGGCAATGAAAAACTGTTTTTT	CASSYSTGGNEKLFF